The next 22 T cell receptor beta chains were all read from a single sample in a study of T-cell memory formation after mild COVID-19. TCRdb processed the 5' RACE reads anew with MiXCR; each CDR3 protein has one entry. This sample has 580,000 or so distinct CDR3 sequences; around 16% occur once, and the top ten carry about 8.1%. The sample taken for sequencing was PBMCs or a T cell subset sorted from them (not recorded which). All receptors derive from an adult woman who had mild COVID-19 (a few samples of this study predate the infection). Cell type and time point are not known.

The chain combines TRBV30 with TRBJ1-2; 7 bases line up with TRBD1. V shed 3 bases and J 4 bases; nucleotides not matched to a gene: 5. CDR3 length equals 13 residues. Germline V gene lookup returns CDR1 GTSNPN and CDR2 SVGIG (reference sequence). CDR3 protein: CAWSRDRPYGYTF. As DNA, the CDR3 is TGTGCCTGGAGCCGGGACAGACCCTATGGCTACACCTTC.

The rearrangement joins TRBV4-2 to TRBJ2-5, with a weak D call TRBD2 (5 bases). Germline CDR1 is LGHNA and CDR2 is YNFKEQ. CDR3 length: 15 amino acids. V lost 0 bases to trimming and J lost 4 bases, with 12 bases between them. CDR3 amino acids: CASSQDFGGRETQYF. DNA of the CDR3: TGTGCCAGCAGCCAAGATTTTGGTGGGAGAGAGACCCAGTACTTC.

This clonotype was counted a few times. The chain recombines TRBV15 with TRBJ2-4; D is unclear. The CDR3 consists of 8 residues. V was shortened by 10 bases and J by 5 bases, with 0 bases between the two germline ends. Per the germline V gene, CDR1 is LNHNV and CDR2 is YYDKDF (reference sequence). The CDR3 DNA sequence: TGTGCCAAAAACATTCAGTACTTC. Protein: CAKNIQYF.

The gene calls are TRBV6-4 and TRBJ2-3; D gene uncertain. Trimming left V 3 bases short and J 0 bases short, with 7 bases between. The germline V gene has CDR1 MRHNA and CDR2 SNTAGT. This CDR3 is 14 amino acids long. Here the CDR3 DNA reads TGTGCCAGCAGTGAATCGGGCAGCACAGATACGCAGTATTTT. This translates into CASSESGSTDTQYF.

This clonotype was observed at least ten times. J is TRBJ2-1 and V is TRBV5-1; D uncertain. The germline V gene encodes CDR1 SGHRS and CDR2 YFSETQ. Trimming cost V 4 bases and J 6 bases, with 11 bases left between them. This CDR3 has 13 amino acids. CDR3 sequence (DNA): TGCGCCAGCAGCCTCCTCGGGCCCAATGAGCAGTTCTTC. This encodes CASSLLGPNEQFF.

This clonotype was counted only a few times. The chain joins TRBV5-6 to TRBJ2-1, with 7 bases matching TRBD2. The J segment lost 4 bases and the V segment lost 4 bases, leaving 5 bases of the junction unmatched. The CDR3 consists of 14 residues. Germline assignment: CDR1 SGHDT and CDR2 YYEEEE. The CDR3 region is CASSPPGGYNEQFF. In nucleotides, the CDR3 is TGTGCCAGCAGCCCGCCGGGGGGATACAATGAGCAGTTCTTC.

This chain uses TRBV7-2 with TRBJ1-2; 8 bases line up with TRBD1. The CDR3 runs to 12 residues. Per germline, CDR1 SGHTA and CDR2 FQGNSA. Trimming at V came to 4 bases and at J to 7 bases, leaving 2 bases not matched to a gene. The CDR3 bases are TGTGCCAGCAGCTCCACAGGGGGTGGCTACACCTTC. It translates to CASSSTGGGYTF.

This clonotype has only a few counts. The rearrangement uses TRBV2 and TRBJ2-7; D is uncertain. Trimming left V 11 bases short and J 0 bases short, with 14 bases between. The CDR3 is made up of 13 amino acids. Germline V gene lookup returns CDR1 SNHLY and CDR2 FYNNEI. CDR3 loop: CASGSTSSYEQYF. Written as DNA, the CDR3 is TGTGCCTCCGGTAGTACGAGCTCCTACGAGCAGTACTTC.

CDR3 in amino acids: CASSAAGYEAFF. The DNA of the CDR3 is TGTGCCAGCTCCGCTGCGGGGTATGAAGCTTTCTTT. The J gene is TRBJ1-1, the V gene TRBV18; D call uncertain. CDR3 length: 12 amino acids. Per the germline V gene, CDR1 is KGHSH and CDR2 is LQKENI. V lost 6 bases, J lost 7 bases, and 12 bases lay in between.

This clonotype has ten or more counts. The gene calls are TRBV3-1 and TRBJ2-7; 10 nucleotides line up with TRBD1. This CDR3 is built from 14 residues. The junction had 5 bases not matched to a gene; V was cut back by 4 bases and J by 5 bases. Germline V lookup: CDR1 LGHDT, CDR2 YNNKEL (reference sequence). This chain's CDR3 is CASSPWGQGNEQYF. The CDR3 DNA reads TGTGCCAGCAGCCCCTGGGGACAGGGGAACGAGCAGTACTTC.

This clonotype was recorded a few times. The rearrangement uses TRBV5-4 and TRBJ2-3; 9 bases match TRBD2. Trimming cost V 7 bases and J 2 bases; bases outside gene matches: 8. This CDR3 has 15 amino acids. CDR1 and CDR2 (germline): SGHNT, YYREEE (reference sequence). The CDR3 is CASEIAGVVTDTQYF. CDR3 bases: TGTGCCAGCGAAATAGCGGGAGTTGTCACAGATACGCAGTATTTT. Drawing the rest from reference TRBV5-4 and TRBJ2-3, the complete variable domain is ETGVTQSPTHLIKTRGQQVTLRCSSQSGHNTVSWYQQALGQGPQFIFQYYREEENGRGNFPPRFSGLQFPNYSSELNVNALELDDSALYLCASEIAGVVTDTQYFGPGTRLTVL.

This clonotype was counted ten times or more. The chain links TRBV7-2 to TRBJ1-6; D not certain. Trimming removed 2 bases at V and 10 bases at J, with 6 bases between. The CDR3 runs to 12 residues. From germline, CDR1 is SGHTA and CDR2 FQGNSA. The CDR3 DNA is TGTGCCAGCAGCTTAATGAACTCACCCCTCCACTTT. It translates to CASSLMNSPLHF.

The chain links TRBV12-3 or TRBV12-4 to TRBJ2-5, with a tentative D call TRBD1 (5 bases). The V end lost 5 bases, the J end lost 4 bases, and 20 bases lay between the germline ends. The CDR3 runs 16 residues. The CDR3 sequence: CASSRTTAGRGETQYF. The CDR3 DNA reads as TGTGCCAGCAGTCGTACAACCGCAGGGCGAGGAGAGACCCAGTACTTC.

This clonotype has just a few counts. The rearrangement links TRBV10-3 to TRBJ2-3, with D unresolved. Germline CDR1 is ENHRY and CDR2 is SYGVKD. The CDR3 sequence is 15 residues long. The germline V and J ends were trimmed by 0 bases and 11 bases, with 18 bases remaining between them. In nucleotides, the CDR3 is TGTGCCATCAGTGAGTCTTTTCCGAAGGAAAGAGGGCAGTATTTT. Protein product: CAISESFPKERGQYF.

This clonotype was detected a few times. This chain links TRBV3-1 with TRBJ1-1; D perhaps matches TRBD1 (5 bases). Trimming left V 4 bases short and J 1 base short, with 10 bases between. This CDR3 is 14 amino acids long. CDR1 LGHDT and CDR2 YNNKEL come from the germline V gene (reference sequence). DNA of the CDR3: TGTGCCAGCAGCCCCAGGGTCGAGAACACTGAAGCTTTCTTT. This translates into CASSPRVENTEAFF.

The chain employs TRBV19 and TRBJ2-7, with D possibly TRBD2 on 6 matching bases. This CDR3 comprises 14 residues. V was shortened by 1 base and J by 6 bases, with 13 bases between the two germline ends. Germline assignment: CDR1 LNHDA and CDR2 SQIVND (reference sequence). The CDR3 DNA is TGTGCCAGTAGTATAGCCGGGTGGGGAGGCGAGCAGTACTTC. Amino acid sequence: CASSIAGWGGEQYF. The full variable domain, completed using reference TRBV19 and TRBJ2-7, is DGGITQSPKYLFRKEGQNVTLSCEQNLNHDAMYWYRQDPGQGLRLIYYSQIVNDFQKGDIAEGYSVSREKKESFPLTVTSAQKNPTAFYLCASSIAGWGGEQYFGPGTRLTVT.

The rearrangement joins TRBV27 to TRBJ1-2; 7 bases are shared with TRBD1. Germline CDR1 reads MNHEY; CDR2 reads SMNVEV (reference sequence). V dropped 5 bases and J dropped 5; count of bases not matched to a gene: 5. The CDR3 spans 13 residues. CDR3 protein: CASSVGTAYGYTF. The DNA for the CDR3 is TGTGCCAGCAGTGTAGGGACAGCATATGGCTACACCTTC.

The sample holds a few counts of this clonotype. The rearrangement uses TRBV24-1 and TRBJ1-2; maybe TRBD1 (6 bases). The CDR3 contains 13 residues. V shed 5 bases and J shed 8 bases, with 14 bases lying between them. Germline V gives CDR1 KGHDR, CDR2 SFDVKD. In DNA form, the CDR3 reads TGTGCCACCAGTGCGAGGGGGACGGCCGGCTACACCTTC. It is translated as CATSARGTAGYTF.

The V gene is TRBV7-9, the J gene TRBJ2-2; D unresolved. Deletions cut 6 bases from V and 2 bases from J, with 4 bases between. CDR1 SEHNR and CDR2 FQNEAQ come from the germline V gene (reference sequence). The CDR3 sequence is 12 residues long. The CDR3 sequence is CASRDNTGELFF. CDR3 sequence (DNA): TGTGCCAGCAGGGATAACACCGGGGAGCTGTTTTTT.

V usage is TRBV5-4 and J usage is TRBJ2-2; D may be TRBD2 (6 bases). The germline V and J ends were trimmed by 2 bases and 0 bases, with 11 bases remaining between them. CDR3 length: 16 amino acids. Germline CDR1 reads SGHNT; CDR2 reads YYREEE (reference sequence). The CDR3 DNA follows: TGTGCCAGCAGCTTCGGCGGGAAAGCGAACACCGGGGAGCTGTTTTTT. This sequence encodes CASSFGGKANTGELFF.

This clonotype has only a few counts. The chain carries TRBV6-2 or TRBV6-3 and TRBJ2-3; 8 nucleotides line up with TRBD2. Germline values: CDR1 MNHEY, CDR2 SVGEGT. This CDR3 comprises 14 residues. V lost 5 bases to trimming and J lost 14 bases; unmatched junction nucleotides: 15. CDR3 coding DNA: TGTGCCAGCAGTCCCAATGGGGATACTAGCGGTGGGTATTTT. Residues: CASSPNGDTSGGYF.

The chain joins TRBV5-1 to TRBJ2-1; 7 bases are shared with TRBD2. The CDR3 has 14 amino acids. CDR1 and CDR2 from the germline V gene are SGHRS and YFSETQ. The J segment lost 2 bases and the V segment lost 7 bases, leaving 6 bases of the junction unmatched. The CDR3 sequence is CASFWGGPYNEQFF. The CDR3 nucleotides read TGCGCCAGCTTCTGGGGGGGACCCTACAATGAGCAGTTCTTC.